This T cell receptor (beta chain) was sequenced for a study of cytomegalovirus exposure and HLA in healthy donors. Study details: Per a later analysis, the approximately 700 first-cohort and 100 to 150 validation repertoires shared one platform.

As concerns this clone: Its antigen is unidentified.

Sequenced by immunoSEQ multiplex PCR; TCRdb stores in-frame clones only, minus some. The table lists about 130,000 clones, approximately 89% of them singletons. Findings and limits, study-wide: The study found most TCR sequences rare, yet found some public TCRs in many donors.

J lost 4 bases, V lost 5 bases, and 13 bases had no gene match. There are 17 residues in the CDR3. Germline loops: CDR1 MNHEY, CDR2 SMNVEV (reference sequence). J is TRBJ2-1 and V is TRBV27; 8 nucleotides match TRBD2. Sequenced: PBMCs. The sequence was collected from a man aged 25-40 years in good health and CMV-seronegative. The CDR3 bases are TGTGCCAGCAGTCCTCCCTCGGGGGGGCCTTTATACAATGAGCAGTTCTTC. Translating gives CASSPPSGGPLYNEQFF.